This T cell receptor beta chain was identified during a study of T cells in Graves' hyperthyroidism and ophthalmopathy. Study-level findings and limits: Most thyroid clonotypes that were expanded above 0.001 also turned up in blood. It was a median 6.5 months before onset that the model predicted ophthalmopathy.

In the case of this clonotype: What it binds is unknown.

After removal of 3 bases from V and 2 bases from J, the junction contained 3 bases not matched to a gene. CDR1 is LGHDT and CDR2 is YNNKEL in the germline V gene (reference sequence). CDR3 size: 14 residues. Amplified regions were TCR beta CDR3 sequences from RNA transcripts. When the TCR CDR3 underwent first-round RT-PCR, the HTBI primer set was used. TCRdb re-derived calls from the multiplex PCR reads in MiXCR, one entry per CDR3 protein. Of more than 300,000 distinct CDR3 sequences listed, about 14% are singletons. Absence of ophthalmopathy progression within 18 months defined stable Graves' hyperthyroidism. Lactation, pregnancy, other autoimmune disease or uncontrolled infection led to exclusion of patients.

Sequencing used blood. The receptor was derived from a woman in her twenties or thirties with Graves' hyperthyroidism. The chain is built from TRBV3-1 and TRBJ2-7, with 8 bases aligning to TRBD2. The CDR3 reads CASSQAGGPYEQYF. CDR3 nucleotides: TGTGCCAGCAGCCAGGCGGGAGGCCCCTACGAGCAGTACTTC.